The 29 T cell receptor beta chains below were found in one sample sequenced in a study of CD8 T cells in Susac syndrome. Reverse transcription of about 0.5 to 1 ug RNA was carried out with random hexamers. TCRdb reprocessed the immunoSEQ multiplex PCR reads with MiXCR, giving one entry per CDR3 protein. The table has about 250,000 distinct CDR3 sequences, just over 90% seen once. The sample consisted of CD4+ T cells from PBMCs. These receptors originate from a human donor with multiple sclerosis.

DNA for the CDR3: TGTGCCAGTAGTTCCCGACTAGCGGCATCCGAAGAGACCCAGTACTTC. This gives the protein CASSSRLAASEETQYF. V is TRBV19 and J is TRBJ2-5, with TRBD2 matching 9 bases. This CDR3 contains 16 residues. Germline CDR1 LNHDA, CDR2 SQIVND (reference sequence). Germline trimming cut 5 bases from V and 3 bases from J; bases unmatched to any gene: 10.

This chain connects TRBV20-1 to TRBJ1-1; possibly TRBD1 for D (6 bases). The CDR3 extends over 15 amino acids. From germline, CDR1 is DFQATT and CDR2 SNEGSKA (reference sequence). Trimming left V 0 bases short and J 1 base short, with 12 bases between. This CDR3 is CSARDGTGTNTEAFF. In nucleotides, the CDR3 is TGCAGTGCTAGAGATGGAACAGGGACGAACACTGAAGCTTTCTTT.

In DNA form, the CDR3 reads TGTGCCAGCAGTTCGGTATATCAGCCCCAGCATTTT. It codes for CASSSVYQPQHF. The V and J genes are TRBV28 and TRBJ1-5, with D hard to call. Between the trimmed V and J ends, which lost 4 bases and 5 bases, there was a span of 6 bases. The length of the CDR3 is 12 residues. From germline, CDR1 is MDHEN and CDR2 SYDVKM.

The genes are TRBV19 and TRBJ1-1, with D tentatively TRBD1 (6 bases). Germline loops: CDR1 LNHDA, CDR2 SQIVND (reference sequence). V lost 5 bases, J lost 4 bases, and 14 bases lay in between. This CDR3 contains 14 residues. The CDR3 DNA reads as TGTGCCAGTAGTCCTTTTACAGGGTCCACTGAAGCTTTCTTT. Translated: CASSPFTGSTEAFF.

V is TRBV9 and J is TRBJ1-1, with unresolved D. The ends were cut back, 4 bases at V and 0 bases at J, with 13 bases in the middle. Germline CDR1 SGDLS, CDR2 YYNGEE. This CDR3 comprises 15 residues. The CDR3 DNA reads TGTGCCAGCAGCCCATACACGGAGATGAACACTGAAGCTTTCTTT. Protein product: CASSPYTEMNTEAFF.

For the CDR3, the DNA is TGCAGTGCTAGAGATTGGGGGCTAGCGGGAGGTGCGGATACGCAGTATTTT. Residues: CSARDWGLAGGADTQYF. The chain has TRBV20-1 and TRBJ2-3, with 11 bases lining up with TRBD2. This CDR3 has 17 residues. V trimming: 0 bases; J trimming: 6 bases; junction bases outside the gene matches: 11. Germline values: CDR1 DFQATT, CDR2 SNEGSKA (reference sequence).

The chain joins TRBV20-1 to TRBJ2-7; no clear D. V was pared by 0 bases and J by 0 bases, with 15 bases between. The CDR3 sequence is 16 residues long. Germline V lookup: CDR1 DFQATT, CDR2 SNEGSKA (reference sequence). CDR3 in amino acids: CSARDTKRTSSYEQYF. CDR3 coding DNA: TGCAGTGCTAGAGACACAAAACGGACGAGCTCCTACGAGCAGTACTTC.

The rearrangement uses TRBV12-3 or TRBV12-4 and TRBJ2-7; D is possibly TRBD1 (6 bases). With 6 bases removed from V and 2 bases from J, the gap between germline ends came to 11 bases. The CDR3 totals 13 residues. CDR3 sequence: CASRTGSTYEQYF. Here the CDR3 DNA reads TGTGCCAGCAGAACAGGGTCCACCTACGAGCAGTACTTC.

V is TRBV30 and J is TRBJ1-2; possibly TRBD1 for D (6 bases). V shed 1 base and J shed 4 bases, with 10 bases lying between them. The CDR3 loop spans 13 amino acids. The germline gives CDR1 GTSNPN, CDR2 SVGIG (reference sequence). The CDR3 sequence: CAWSGGGLYGYTF. As DNA, the CDR3 is TGTGCCTGGAGTGGAGGGGGACTCTATGGCTACACCTTC.

This clonotype was recorded once. J is TRBJ2-4 and V is TRBV6-2 or TRBV6-3, with D maybe TRBD1 (5 bases). CDR3 size: 14 residues. V was clipped by 5 bases and J by 2 bases, with 10 bases between them. Germline CDR1 MNHEY, CDR2 SVGEGT. The chain's CDR3 is CASSPTDPKNIQYF. The DNA for the CDR3 is TGTGCCAGCAGTCCGACAGATCCCAAAAACATTCAGTACTTC.

This chain uses TRBV5-4 with TRBJ1-1; TRBD1 matches 9 bases. Germline V gene sequence: CDR1 SGHNT, CDR2 YYREEE (reference sequence). Trimming at V came to 4 bases and at J to 0 bases, leaving 4 bases not matched to a gene. The CDR3 runs 15 residues. The CDR3 reads CASSVDRGLNTEAFF. CDR3 sequence (DNA): TGTGCCAGCAGCGTGGACAGGGGTCTGAACACTGAAGCTTTCTTT.

This rearrangement joins TRBV6-1 to TRBJ1-6, with 9 bases that match TRBD1. CDR1 and CDR2 from the germline V gene are MNHNS and SASEGT. V shed 5 bases, J shed 5 bases, and the junction held 7 bases outside the gene matches. The CDR3 is 16 amino acids. In DNA, the CDR3 is TGTGCCAGCAGTCTCATCCGGACAGGGGATAATTCACCCCTCCACTTT. This codes for CASSLIRTGDNSPLHF.

This sequence joins TRBV30 and TRBJ1-6; D not resolved. This CDR3 region has 15 residues. V was cut by 0 bases and J by 10 bases, with 16 bases left in between. Germline V gene data show CDR1 as GTSNPN and CDR2 as SVGIG (reference sequence). The CDR3 is CAWSVRGSPKSPLHF. CDR3 nucleotide sequence: TGTGCCTGGAGTGTACGAGGTTCTCCTAAATCACCCCTCCACTTT.

The chain combines TRBV28 with TRBJ2-6; D not certain. V was clipped by 5 bases and J by 2 bases, with 16 bases between them. Germline lookup yields CDR1 MDHEN and CDR2 SYDVKM. The CDR3 consists of 17 residues. In nucleotides, the CDR3 is TGTGCCAGCAGTCTTCCCGCAGGTGGGACTGGGGCCAACGTCCTGACTTTC. Protein product: CASSLPAGGTGANVLTF.

The V gene is TRBV20-1, the J gene TRBJ2-1, with D perhaps TRBD2 (5 bases). Per germline, CDR1 DFQATT and CDR2 SNEGSKA (reference sequence). Trimming shortened V by 5 bases and J by 4 bases, and 12 bases separated the two germline ends. The CDR3 has 13 amino acids. CDR3 DNA: TGCAGTGCTGAGGGCGAGACTTACAATGAGCAGTTCTTC. Protein: CSAEGETYNEQFF.

The genes are TRBV20-1 and TRBJ1-1; D is perhaps TRBD1 (5 bases). The V and J ends lost 5 bases and 1 base respectively, with 17 bases between them. Germline values: CDR1 DFQATT, CDR2 SNEGSKA (reference sequence). The CDR3 sequence is 15 residues long. The CDR3 here is CSAPLSGRRNTEAFF. Here the CDR3 DNA reads TGCAGTGCTCCCCTGTCGGGACGGAGGAACACTGAAGCTTTCTTT.

V and J are TRBV20-1 and TRBJ2-5; 7 bases map to TRBD2. Trimming cost V 3 bases and J 6 bases; bases outside gene matches: 4. Germline CDR1 and CDR2: DFQATT and SNEGSKA (reference sequence). This CDR3 comprises 12 residues. CDR3 bases: TGCAGTGCTAGGGCCAGCGGGAAGACCCAGTACTTC. Its translation is CSARASGKTQYF.

J is TRBJ1-5 and V is TRBV20-1; unclear D gene. Germline V CDR1 and CDR2: DFQATT, SNEGSKA (reference sequence). CDR3 length: 13 residues. V shed 1 base and J shed 12 bases, with 16 bases lying between them. CDR3 bases: TGCAGTGCTAGAGGACAAAGGACGGATTTCCAGCATTTT. Translated: CSARGQRTDFQHF.

This clonotype showed up just once. The J gene is TRBJ2-5, the V gene TRBV7-9, with D perhaps TRBD1 or TRBD2 (5 bases each). Germline assignment: CDR1 SEHNR and CDR2 FQNEAQ (reference sequence). The ends were cut back, 3 bases at V and 1 base at J, with 9 bases in the middle. The CDR3 covers 14 residues. As DNA, the CDR3 is TGTGCCAGCAGCTTTCCGGGACCCCAAGAGACCCAGTACTTC. The encoded protein is CASSFPGPQETQYF.

This chain joins TRBV3-1 and TRBJ1-1, with no clear D. V gave up 0 bases and J gave up 1 base, with 18 bases separating them. CDR3 size: 18 residues. Germline V gives CDR1 LGHDT, CDR2 YNNKEL (reference sequence). The CDR3 DNA reads TGTGCCAGCAGCCAAGAACAAACGGTCCGGTGGGAGAACACTGAAGCTTTCTTT. As protein: CASSQEQTVRWENTEAFF.

This clonotype was counted a single time. The chain combines TRBV5-4 with TRBJ2-7; TRBD1 agrees at 11 bases. This CDR3 is 13 amino acids long. Germline assignment: CDR1 SGHNT and CDR2 YYREEE (reference sequence). The junction had 1 base not matched to a gene; V was cut back by 3 bases and J by 5 bases. The CDR3 loop is CASSWDRGDEQYF. As DNA, the CDR3 is TGTGCCAGCAGCTGGGACAGGGGGGACGAGCAGTACTTC.

The rearrangement links TRBV7-9 to TRBJ1-1, with D perhaps matching TRBD1 (5 bases). V gave up 5 bases and J gave up 3 bases, with 19 bases separating them. Germline assignment: CDR1 SEHNR and CDR2 FQNEAQ (reference sequence). The CDR3 is made up of 16 amino acids. CDR3 sequence: CASSPSGREGDTEAFF. For the CDR3, the DNA is TGTGCCAGCAGCCCGAGCGGCAGGGAAGGGGACACTGAAGCTTTCTTT.

The chain links TRBV11-2 to TRBJ2-2, with 7 bases identical to TRBD2. CDR3 length: 15 amino acids. The junction had 8 bases not matched to a gene; V was cut back by 2 bases and J by 8 bases. Germline V lookup: CDR1 SGHAT, CDR2 FQNNGV. The CDR3 sequence is CASSLSGTGAGELFF. As DNA, the CDR3 is TGTGCCAGCAGCTTAAGCGGGACCGGGGCGGGGGAGCTGTTTTTT.

The rearrangement joins TRBV7-2 to TRBJ2-1; D tentatively reads TRBD1 or TRBD2 (5 bases each). The CDR3 loop spans 12 amino acids. CDR1 is SGHTA, CDR2 FQGNSA, per germline. V gave up 3 bases and J gave up 9 bases, with 9 bases separating them. The CDR3 bases are TGTGCCAGCAGCTTCTCGAGGGGTGAGCAGTTCTTC. This gives the protein CASSFSRGEQFF. The whole variable domain, remainder taken from reference TRBV7-2 and TRBJ2-1, is GAGVSQSPSNKVTEKGKDVELRCDPISGHTALYWYRQSLGQGLEFLIYFQGNSAPDKSGLPSDRFSAERTGGSVSTLTIQRTQQEDSAVYLCASSFSRGEQFFGPGTRLTVL.

The V call is TRBV30, the J call TRBJ1-5; D is uncertain. Germline CDR1 and CDR2: GTSNPN and SVGIG (reference sequence). The CDR3 spans 11 residues. The V end lost 4 bases, the J end lost 7 bases, and 8 bases lay between the germline ends. The CDR3 DNA reads TGTGCCTGGATACGGTTCCAGCCCCAGCATTTT. Translated, it gives CAWIRFQPQHF.

This clonotype was seen only once. The chain combines TRBV28 with TRBJ2-1; D gene unclear. With 7 bases removed from V and 8 bases from J, the gap between germline ends came to 9 bases. CDR1 is MDHEN, CDR2 SYDVKM, per germline. The CDR3 is made up of 11 amino acids. The CDR3 loop reads CASTGRYEQFF. DNA for the CDR3: TGTGCCAGCACCGGCAGATATGAGCAGTTCTTC.

The V call is TRBV28, the J call TRBJ2-3; D is uncertain. Germline CDR1 is MDHEN and CDR2 is SYDVKM. V was cut by 2 bases and J by 0 bases, with 12 bases left in between. This CDR3 has 16 amino acids. The CDR3 is CASSLNDWVSTDTQYF. CDR3 nucleotides: TGTGCCAGCAGTTTAAATGACTGGGTTAGCACAGATACGCAGTATTTT.

V and J are TRBV10-3 and TRBJ2-7, with TRBD2 identical over 12 bases. Germline V gene lookup returns CDR1 ENHRY and CDR2 SYGVKD. The CDR3 is made up of 16 amino acids. The trim removed 6 bases at V and 3 bases at J, leaving 9 bases unmatched. In nucleotides, the CDR3 is TGTGCCATCAGGGGAGAGGGACTAGCGGGCTTCTACGAGCAGTACGTC. This translates into CAIRGEGLAGFYEQYV.

The J gene is TRBJ2-4, the V gene TRBV6-6; TRBD2 agrees at 8 bases. CDR3 length: 15 residues. The junction had 4 bases not matched to a gene; V was cut back by 5 bases and J by 1 base. Looked up from germline, CDR1 is MNHNY and CDR2 is SVGAGI (reference sequence). The CDR3 here is CASSLPGGAKNIQYF. The CDR3 bases are TGTGCCAGCAGTCTTCCGGGAGGGGCCAAAAACATTCAGTACTTC.